Shown below are 8 T cell receptor beta chains from a single sample sequenced in a study of tissue T cells after allogeneic stem cell transplantation. TCRdb's copy holds only in-frame clones and misses some; the assay was immunoSEQ multiplex PCR. Here the sample spans 15,000 to 20,000 clones, roughly two thirds being singletons. The sequenced sample was spleen. These receptors originate from a female BALB/c mouse in good health. The mice in this strain carry MHC haplotype H2-d.

Notes on this clone: Genes and germline come from the mouse. The CDR3 goes on 1 residue after the read ends, and that part is filled in from the germline J gene. The chain links TRBV4 to TRBJ2-7; 11 bases map to TRBD2. Germline V gives CDR1 LGHDT, CDR2 YNNKQL (reference sequence). The CDR3 loop spans 13 amino acids. The ends lost 5 bases at V and 5 bases at J; junction bases unmatched: 2. The CDR3 DNA, read in part, is TGTGCCAGCAGCAAACTGGGGGGGCATGAACAGTAC. Protein: CASSKLGGHEQY. The full CDR3 sequence reads CASSKLGGHEQYF.

The table lists this clone with a few counts. The gene names given are mouse names. Read sequence stops 1 residue before the CDR3 end, and the germline J gene provides the missing end. V usage is TRBV24 and J usage is TRBJ2-7, with 9 positions matching TRBD1. Unmatched junction bases numbered 5, after V lost 4 bases and J lost 7 bases. Germline values: CDR1 KGHTA, CDR2 FRNEEI. The CDR3 is made up of 13 amino acids. The CDR3 is CASSPQGAEEQYF. CDR3 bases read: TGTGCCAGCAGTCCACAGGGGGCAGAGGAACAGTAC.

Of note for this clone: The genes are named according to mouse. The read terminates 1 residue ahead of where the CDR3 ends, so the germline J gene completes it. V and J are TRBV5 and TRBJ1-1; 8 bases line up with TRBD1. V dropped 4 bases and J dropped 6; count of bases not matched to a gene: 10. The V gene's germline CDR1 is LGHNA and CDR2 YNLKQL (reference sequence). This CDR3 contains 15 residues. CDR3: CASSPSTKTGAEVFF. CDR3 DNA (partial): TGTGCCAGCAGCCCTTCGACGAAGACAGGGGCAGAAGTCTTC.

Concerning this clone itself: Gene names follow the mouse nomenclature. With the read ending 1 residue before the CDR3 end, the germline J gene is used to fill in that end. The rearrangement joins TRBV13-1 to TRBJ2-2; 12 nucleotides line up with TRBD2. Germline values: CDR1 NSHNY, CDR2 SYGAGN. J lost 0 bases, V lost 3 bases, and 3 bases had no gene match. The CDR3 extends over 17 amino acids. CDR3 protein: CASSVGLGGSNTGQLYF. The covered CDR3 bases are TGTGCCAGCAGTGTGGGACTGGGGGGCTCAAACACCGGGCAGCTCTAC.

In the case of this clone: Gene names follow the mouse nomenclature. Read coverage stops 1 residue before the CDR3 terminus; the germline J gene supplies the remainder. The chain combines TRBV13-3 with TRBJ2-3; TRBD1 is a possible D gene (6 bases). In germline, CDR1 is NNHDY, CDR2 SYVADS. This CDR3 contains 15 residues. The V gene lost 3 bases and the J gene lost 0 bases, with 11 bases spanning the gap. The CDR3 is CASSAGTTSAETLYF. The part of the CDR3 DNA that was read is TGTGCCAGCAGTGCCGGGACAACTAGTGCAGAAACGCTGTAT.

With respect to this clone: The genes and germline here are from mouse. The CDR3 is cut off 1 residue early in the read; its end comes from the germline J gene. V usage is TRBV20 and J usage is TRBJ2-4; TRBD1 aligns across 9 bases. This CDR3 region has 12 residues. Germline V gene sequence: CDR1 GFQATS, CDR2 STVNSAI. The junction had 1 base not matched to a gene; V was cut back by 6 bases and J by 3 bases. CDR3 DNA (partial): TGTGGTGCCGGACAGGGGCAAAACACCTTGTAC. Its protein is CGAGQGQNTLY. The entire CDR3 sequence reads CGAGQGQNTLYF. The full variable domain, with the rest looked up from reference TRBV20 and TRBJ2-4, is GALVYQYPRRTICKSGTSMRMECQAVGFQATSVAWYRQSPQKTFELIALSTVNSAIKYEQNFTQEKFPISHPNLSFSSMTVLNAYLEDRGLYLCGAGQGQNTLYFGAGTRLSVL.

Notes on this clone: Mouse germline and gene names are used. Read data end 1 residue before the CDR3 end; the end is taken from the germline J gene. This chain connects TRBV13-2 to TRBJ1-4; D remains ambiguous. Germline lookup yields CDR1 NNHNN and CDR2 SYGAGS (reference sequence). V dropped 1 base and J dropped 0 bases, with 4 bases sitting between them. This CDR3 comprises 14 residues. CDR3 loop: CASGDTFSNERLFF. Partial CDR3 DNA: TGTGCCAGCGGTGATACATTTTCCAACGAAAGATTATTT.

This clone was counted between two and nine times. Mouse germline and gene names are used. The read terminates 1 residue ahead of where the CDR3 ends, so the germline J gene completes it. The rearrangement links TRBV2 to TRBJ2-7; TRBD2 matches 8 bases. V shed 0 bases and J 4 bases; nucleotides not matched to a gene: 2. This CDR3 has 14 residues. Germline CDR1 is LGHNA and CDR2 is YSYQKL. CDR3 bases read: TGTGCCAGCAGCCAAGAGATGGGGGGGTATGAACAGTAC. This sequence encodes CASSQEMGGYEQY. The entire CDR3 protein is CASSQEMGGYEQYF.